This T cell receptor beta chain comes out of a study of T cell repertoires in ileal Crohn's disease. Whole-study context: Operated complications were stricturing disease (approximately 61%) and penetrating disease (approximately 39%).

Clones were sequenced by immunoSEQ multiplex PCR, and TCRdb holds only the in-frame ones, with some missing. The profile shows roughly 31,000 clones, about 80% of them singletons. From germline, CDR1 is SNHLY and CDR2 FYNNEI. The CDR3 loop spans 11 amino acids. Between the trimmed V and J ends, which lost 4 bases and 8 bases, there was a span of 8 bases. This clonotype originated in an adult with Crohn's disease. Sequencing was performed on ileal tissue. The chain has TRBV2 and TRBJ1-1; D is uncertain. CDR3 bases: TGTGCCAGCAGTGGATGGCAGGAAGCTTTCTTT. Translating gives CASSGWQEAFF.